The rows below give T cell receptor beta chains drawn from one sample of a study of blood T cell repertoires in COVID-19. TCRdb keeps only in-frame clones here, not all; method: immunoSEQ multiplex PCR. The data contain about 210,000 clones, 86% of them singletons. Sequenced material: peripheral blood. The source of these receptors is a woman in her 70s with acute or convalescent COVID-19. CDR3s include the opening cysteine and the closing phenylalanine or tryptophan. The D gene is left open where the match is weak. Some rows have no size entry. The others give once, few or many, or a class for an expanded clone.

J gene	clone size	D gene	V gene	CDR3 protein	CDR3 DNA
TRBJ1-3	NA	NA	TRBV10-3	CAISELGQFFSGNTIYF	TGTGCCATCAGTGAATTAGGACAGTTTTTCTCTGGAAACACCATATATTTT
TRBJ1-2	few	NA	TRBV3-1/TRBV3-2	CASSQAGYYGYTF	TGTGCCAGCAGCCAAGCAGGGTACTATGGCTACACCTTC
TRBJ2-3	NA	TRBD2	TRBV7-2	CASSTSLSGGDSTDTQYF	TGTGCCAGCAGCACATCTCTTAGCGGGGGGGATAGCACAGATACGCAGTATTTT
TRBJ1-4	NA	NA	TRBV9	CASSPSPTNEKLFF	TGTGCCAGCAGCCCGAGTCCAACTAATGAAAAACTGTTTTTT
TRBJ2-1	once	NA	TRBV6-6	CATIPDSRYNEQFF	TGTGCCACAATACCTGACAGTCGCTACAATGAGCAGTTCTTC
TRBJ1-1	NA	NA	TRBV5-1	CASSQLRADTEAFF	TGCGCCAGCAGCCAACTCAGGGCGGACACTGAAGCTTTCTTT
TRBJ1-4	NA	TRBD1	TRBV13	CASSRDRRNEKLFF	TGTGCCAGCAGTCGGGACAGACGGAATGAAAAACTGTTTTTT
TRBJ2-1	NA	TRBD2	TRBV24-1	CATSDLAGGSYNEQFF	TGTGCCACCAGTGACTTAGCGGGAGGGTCCTACAATGAGCAGTTCTTC
TRBJ1-2	NA	TRBD1	TRBV5-1	CASRLTGADGYTF	TGCGCCAGCAGACTGACAGGGGCAGATGGCTACACCTTC
TRBJ2-5	NA	NA	TRBV7-9	CASRFLGGVETQYF	TGTGCCAGCAGGTTCCTAGGGGGAGTAGAGACCCAGTACTTC
TRBJ1-1	NA	NA	TRBV6-5	CASVLGGRTEAFF	TGTGCCAGCGTCCTGGGGGGGAGAACTGAAGCTTTCTTT
TRBJ2-7	NA	TRBD1	TRBV5-6	CACSRDRGHEQYF	TGTGCCTGCTCCCGAGACAGGGGCCACGAGCAGTACTTC
TRBJ2-5	NA	NA	TRBV5-1	CASSFQGGETQYF	TGCGCCAGCAGCTTCCAGGGAGGAGAGACCCAGTACTTC
TRBJ2-4	NA	TRBD1	TRBV5-5	CASSPRDREPQYF	TGTGCCAGCAGCCCCCGGGACAGGGAACCTCAGTACTTC
TRBJ2-1	NA	NA	TRBV10-3	CAISTAPSYNEQFF	TGTGCCATCAGTACAGCTCCCTCCTACAATGAGCAGTTCTTC
TRBJ1-5	NA	TRBD1	TRBV5-4	CASSIQGADQPQHF	TGTGCCAGCAGTATACAGGGGGCGGATCAGCCCCAGCATTTT
TRBJ2-3	NA	TRBD1	TRBV11-2	CASSLYGTASTDTQYF	TGTGCCAGCAGCTTATATGGGACAGCAAGCACAGATACGCAGTATTTT
TRBJ2-2	NA	TRBD2	TRBV6-5	CASSSRLAGGTGELFF	TGTGCCAGCAGTTCCCGACTAGCGGGAGGCACCGGGGAGCTGTTTTTT
TRBJ1-2	NA	TRBD1	TRBV20-1	CSAPRGSGYTF	TGCAGTGCTCCCAGGGGGAGTGGCTACACCTTC
TRBJ2-5	once	NA	TRBV19	CAARGEGTQYF	TGTGCCGCCAGGGGGGAAGGGACCCAGTACTTC
TRBJ1-1	NA	NA	TRBV5-5	CASSEQGDTEAFF	TGTGCCAGCAGCGAACAGGGAGACACTGAAGCTTTCTTT
TRBJ2-7	few	NA	TRBV19	CASSIDNRVYEQYF	TGTGCCAGTAGTATAGACAACAGGGTCTACGAGCAGTACTTC
TRBJ1-1	NA	TRBD1	TRBV6-5	CASRTGTTEAFF	TGTGCCAGCAGGACAGGGACCACTGAAGCTTTCTTT
TRBJ2-1	NA	TRBD2	TRBV7-2	CASSVSGTGGTYNEQFF	TGTGCCAGCAGCGTCAGTGGGACGGGGGGTACCTACAATGAGCAGTTCTTC
TRBJ1-1	NA	TRBD1	TRBV20-1	CSASSGGSMNTEAFF	TGCAGTGCTAGTTCAGGGGGCTCCATGAACACTGAAGCTTTCTTT
TRBJ2-3	NA	NA	TRBV9	CASSAELNAQYF	TGTGCCAGCAGCGCAGAACTAAATGCGCAGTATTTT
TRBJ1-6	NA	TRBD1	TRBV5-1	CASSSTRTGVNSPLHF	TGCGCCAGCAGCTCCACTCGCACAGGGGTAAATTCACCCCTCCACTTT
TRBJ1-2	once	TRBD1	TRBV11-2	CASSLAQRDRVISYGYTF	TGTGCCAGCAGCTTAGCCCAGAGGGACAGGGTTATTAGCTATGGCTACACCTTC
TRBJ2-2	NA	TRBD2	TRBV5-1	CASTASGRSTGELFF	TGCGCCAGCACGGCTAGCGGGAGGAGCACCGGGGAGCTGTTTTTT
TRBJ2-7	few	NA	TRBV6-5	CASKQAYEQYF	TGTGCCAGCAAACAGGCCTACGAGCAGTACTTC
TRBJ2-7	once	NA	TRBV5-1	CASRQGGGEQYF	TGCGCCAGCAGGCAGGGAGGGGGCGAGCAGTACTTC
TRBJ1-6	NA	TRBD1	TRBV3-1/TRBV3-2	CASSLGQGTPLHF	TGTGCCAGCAGCCTCGGACAGGGGACCCCCCTCCACTTT
TRBJ1-4	NA	TRBD1	TRBV5-1	CASSLGGGSDEKLFF	TGCGCCAGCAGCTTGGGAGGGGGCAGCGATGAAAAACTGTTTTTT
TRBJ2-3	NA	NA	TRBV11-2	CASSRGYTDTQYF	TGTGCCAGCAGCCGAGGGTACACAGATACGCAGTATTTT
TRBJ1-3	NA	NA	TRBV3-1/TRBV3-2	CASSQDPGSGNTIYF	TGTGCCAGCAGCCAAGACCCAGGGTCTGGAAACACCATATATTTT
TRBJ1-3	NA	NA	TRBV5-1	CASSLEGVPSGNTIYF	TGCGCCAGCAGCTTGGAGGGGGTCCCCTCTGGAAACACCATATATTTT
TRBJ2-7	NA	TRBD1	TRBV5-1	CASSSGQGASEQYF	TGCGCCAGCAGCTCCGGACAGGGGGCAAGTGAGCAGTACTTC
TRBJ1-5	NA	NA	TRBV6-5	CASSPSARRSQPQHF	TGTGCCAGCAGTCCCTCGGCCCGGCGGAGTCAGCCCCAGCATTTT
TRBJ1-6	NA	TRBD1	TRBV7-9	CASSFTGQGVFHF	TGTGCCAGCAGCTTCACCGGACAGGGGGTATTTCACTTT
TRBJ2-1	NA	TRBD2	TRBV11-2	CASNLFLAAYNEQFF	TGTGCCAGCAACTTGTTCCTAGCGGCCTACAATGAGCAGTTCTTC
TRBJ2-7	NA	TRBD1	TRBV4-2	CASSPLGTGSEQYF	TGTGCCAGCAGCCCTCTTGGGACAGGGAGCGAGCAGTACTTC
TRBJ2-3	few	TRBD2	TRBV28	CASFPGGLAGSTDTQYF	TGTGCCAGCTTTCCTGGAGGACTAGCGGGTAGCACAGATACGCAGTATTTT
TRBJ1-1	NA	NA	TRBV29-1	CSVDRGLGTEAFF	TGCAGCGTTGATCGGGGGTTGGGCACTGAAGCTTTCTTT
TRBJ2-1	NA	TRBD2	TRBV4-3	CASSQVGAGEGEQFF	TGCGCCAGCAGCCAAGTTGGAGCGGGAGAGGGTGAGCAGTTCTTC
TRBJ2-2	NA	NA	TRBV10-1	CASSRTRPTGELFF	TGCGCCAGCAGTCGGACAAGGCCTACGGGGGAGCTGTTTTTT
TRBJ1-5	NA	NA	TRBV12-3/TRBV12-4	CASSLYSNQPQHF	TGTGCCAGCAGTCTTTATAGCAATCAGCCCCAGCATTTT
TRBJ1-6	NA	NA	TRBV2	CASSGQAYNSPLHF	TGTGCCAGCAGTGGACAAGCCTATAATTCACCCCTCCACTTT
TRBJ2-3	once	NA	TRBV5-1	CASSLNSGPPADTQYF	TGCGCCAGCAGCCTGAATAGCGGCCCTCCGGCAGATACGCAGTATTTT
TRBJ1-2	NA	NA	TRBV4-1	CASSPTGGDYGYTF	TGCGCCAGCAGCCCTACGGGGGGCGATTATGGCTACACCTTC
TRBJ1-1	few	TRBD1	TRBV5-6	CASSLGQGVALNTEAFF	TGTGCCAGCAGCTTAGGACAGGGGGTCGCTCTGAACACTGAAGCTTTCTTT
TRBJ2-3	NA	NA	TRBV9	CASSVGITSTDTQYF	TGTGCCAGCAGCGTCGGGATTACCAGCACAGATACGCAGTATTTT
TRBJ1-4	NA	NA	TRBV6-5	CASSRSTGTNEKLFF	TGTGCCAGCAGTAGATCGACAGGAACTAATGAAAAACTGTTTTTT
TRBJ1-5	NA	TRBD1	TRBV7-9	CASSQTGVSNQPQHF	TGTGCCAGCAGCCAGACAGGGGTTAGCAATCAGCCCCAGCATTTT